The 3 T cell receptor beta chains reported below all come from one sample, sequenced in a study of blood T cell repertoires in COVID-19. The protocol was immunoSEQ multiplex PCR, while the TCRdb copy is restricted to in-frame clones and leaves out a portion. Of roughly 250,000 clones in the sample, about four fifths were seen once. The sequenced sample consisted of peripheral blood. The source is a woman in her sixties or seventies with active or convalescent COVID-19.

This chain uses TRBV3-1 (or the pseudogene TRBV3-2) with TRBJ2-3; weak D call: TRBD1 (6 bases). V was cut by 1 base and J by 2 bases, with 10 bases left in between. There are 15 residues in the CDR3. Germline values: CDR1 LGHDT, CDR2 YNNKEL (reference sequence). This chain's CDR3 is CASSQVGHDTDTQYF. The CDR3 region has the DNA TGTGCCAGCAGCCAAGTGGGACATGACACAGATACGCAGTATTTT.

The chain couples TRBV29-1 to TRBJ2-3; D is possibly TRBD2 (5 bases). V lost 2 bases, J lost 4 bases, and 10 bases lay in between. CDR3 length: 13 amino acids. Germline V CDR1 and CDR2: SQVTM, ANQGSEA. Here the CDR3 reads CSVELRAADTQYF. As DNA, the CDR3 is TGCAGCGTTGAACTGCGGGCCGCAGATACGCAGTATTTT.

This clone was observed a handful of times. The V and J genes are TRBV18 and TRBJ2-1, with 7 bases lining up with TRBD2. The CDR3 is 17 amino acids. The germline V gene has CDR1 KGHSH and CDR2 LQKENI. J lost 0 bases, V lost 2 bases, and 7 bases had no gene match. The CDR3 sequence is CASSPGSGSSSYNEQFF. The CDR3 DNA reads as TGTGCCAGCTCACCAGGTAGCGGGTCTAGCTCCTACAATGAGCAGTTCTTC.